Listed here is a single T cell receptor beta chain. The sample comes from a study of ipilimumab plus nivolumab after autologous stem cell transplantation. Background on the study: The DLBCL group included primary refractory and relapsed cases.

V lost 1 base and J lost 1; bases outside the gene matches: 6. The CDR3 totals 16 residues. CDR1 SGHRS and CDR2 YFSETQ come from the germline V gene. Some clones are missing from TCRdb's copy, which holds only in-frame ones; the method was immunoSEQ multiplex PCR. The sample carries around 84,000 clones, 75% to 85% recorded once. Ipilimumab, 1 mg/kg, started 14 to 28 days after autologous transplant. Through week 26, nivolumab 3 mg/kg IV was given weeks 1, 4, 7, 10, then biweekly. This sequence was found in a male donor with diffuse large B-cell lymphoma. The chain carries TRBV5-1 and TRBJ2-5; TRBD1 matches at 8 bases. Sequenced here: PBMCs, sampled in a trial of ipilimumab plus nivolumab as post-transplant consolidation. The CDR3 DNA follows: TGCGCCAGCAGCTTGACAGGGGGAAATTTCCAAGAGACCCAGTACTTC. This codes for CASSLTGGNFQETQYF. The full variable domain, completed using reference TRBV5-1 and TRBJ2-5, is KAGVTQTPRYLIKTRGQQVTLSCSPISGHRSVSWYQQTPGQGLQFLFEYFSETQRNKGNFPGRFSGRQFSNSRSEMNVSTLELGDSALYLCASSLTGGNFQETQYFGPGTRLLVL.